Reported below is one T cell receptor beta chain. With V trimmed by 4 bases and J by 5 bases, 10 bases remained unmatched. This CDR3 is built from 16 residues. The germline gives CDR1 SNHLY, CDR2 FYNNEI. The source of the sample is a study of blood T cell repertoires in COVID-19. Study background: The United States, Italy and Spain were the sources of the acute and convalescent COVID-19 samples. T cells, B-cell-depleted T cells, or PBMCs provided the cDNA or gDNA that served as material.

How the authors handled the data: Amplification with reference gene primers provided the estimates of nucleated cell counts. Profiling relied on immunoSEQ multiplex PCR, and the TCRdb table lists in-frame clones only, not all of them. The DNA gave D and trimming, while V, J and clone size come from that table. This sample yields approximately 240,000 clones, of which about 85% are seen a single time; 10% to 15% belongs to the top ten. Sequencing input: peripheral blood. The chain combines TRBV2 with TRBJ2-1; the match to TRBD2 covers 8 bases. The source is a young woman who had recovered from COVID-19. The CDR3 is CASSGAASGGNNEQFF. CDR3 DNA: TGTGCCAGCAGTGGAGCCGCGAGCGGGGGAAACAATGAGCAGTTCTTC. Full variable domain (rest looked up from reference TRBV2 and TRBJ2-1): EPEVTQTPSHQVTQMGQEVILRCVPISNHLYFYWYRQILGQKVEFLVSFYNNEISEKSEIFDDQFSVERPDGSNFTLKIRSTKLEDSAMYFCASSGAASGGNNEQFFGPGTRLTVL.